The text below deals with one T cell receptor (beta chain). The antigen remains undetermined. TCRdb recomputed calls from the 5' RACE reads with MiXCR, one row per CDR3 protein. The profile shows 56,000 or so distinct CDR3 sequences, around 16% of them singletons. Per the germline V gene, CDR1 is MDHEN and CDR2 is SYDVKM. The ends were cut back, 5 bases at V and 8 bases at J, with 10 bases in the middle. The CDR3 spans 12 residues. This sample stems from a study of early T cells in non-severe SARS-CoV-2 infection. Findings and caveats of the study: Using VDJdb, the matching emphasized anti-spike CD8 responses while missing private and CD4 specificities.

The sequencing here drew on whole blood, taken at baseline. The V gene is TRBV28, the J gene TRBJ2-1, with D hard to call. The receptor's source is an adult who was a healthcare worker with PCR-confirmed SARS-CoV-2 infection or an uninfected control (not recorded which). The CDR3 nucleotides are TGTGCCAGCAGTCCACTCATCGATGAGCAGTTCTTC. As protein: CASSPLIDEQFF.